This T cell receptor beta chain was identified during a study of T-cell memory formation after mild COVID-19 (dated by TCRdb to about 2021). For the wider study: TCR sequence clusters from the two donors were largely donor specific. In a couple of donors, T-cell clones that expanded and contracted after mild COVID-19 were tracked by sequencing TCRalpha and TCRbeta repertoires over time. The cohort was made up of two young adult volunteers, one female and one male, who were previously healthy.

The paper as a whole reports these results and caveats: Contracting CD4+ clones were located mainly in the CM and EM memory subsets, whereas CD8+ clones were found to be enriched in EMRA. Some responding clones were found in pre-infection memory, which suggests that pre-existing cross-reactive memory T cells took part in the SARS-CoV-2 response. The second-wave clones that peaked on day 37 were not confirmed to be SARS-CoV-2 specific. Clones that contracted from day 15 to 85 showed balanced CD4/CD8 phenotypes, whereas a second wave of clones that expanded from day 15 to 37 leaned towards CD4+. The study included only two mild cases, and larger cohorts that include severe cases with pre-infection samples were judged to be necessary.

PBMCs were isolated by Ficoll-Paque density gradient centrifugation. From the cysteine through the phenylalanine, the CDR3 covers 14 amino acids. Just the 42-base CDR3 DNA is kept, in frame starting at base 1. Unmatched junction bases come to 5, with V trimmed by 3 bases and J by 5 bases. The germline V gene encodes CDR1 MGHRA and CDR2 YSYEKL. TCRdb shows the sequencer as Illumina NovaSeq 6000. cDNA libraries for TCRalpha and TCRbeta were prepared by 5'RACE using constant-segment primers, with sample barcodes and unique molecular identifiers added. RNA was extracted from every sample with Trizol reagent. The libraries were amplified in two PCR steps, and the second step added a second sample barcode and Illumina TruSeq adapters. Sequencing of the libraries was done on an Illumina NovaSeq, producing 2 x 150 bp paired-end reads. From the authors' description of their analysis: With migec v1.2.7, reads were demultiplexed and then collapsed into UMI-guided consensus sequences. Using mixcr v2.1.11, the UMI consensuses were aligned to TRA and TRB V and J templates and assembled into clonotypes. Clonotypes were classified as expanded or contracted when called significant by both edgeR and NoisET, with noise models trained on biological replicates. edgeR calls used a false discovery rate-adjusted p below 0.01 and a log2 fold-change threshold of 1. As an exploratory analysis of dynamics, max-normalized trajectories of the 1000 most abundant clonotypes were examined with PCA combined with hierarchical clustering. Separately sequenced CD4+ and CD8+ repertoires were used to assign the CD4 or CD8 phenotype of responding clones. The raw public data were reprocessed by TCRdb itself: fastp quality trimming at Q25, MiXCR clonotype calling, in-frame beta chains only. Each entry merges the rows of one CDR3 protein and shows their most common DNA and genes. TCRdb's processing, not the authors', yielded these V and J calls. This sample holds 410,000 or so distinct CDR3 sequences; around a quarter were observed only once. The ten largest clones represent roughly 13% of the sample.

This clonotype was recorded a few times. Its antigen is not yet known. No much larger clonotype is one base removed from it; base qualities were not supplied. Sequencing input: PBMCs or a T cell subset sorted from them (not recorded which). This clonotype was sampled from an adult woman who had mild COVID-19 (a few samples of this study predate the infection). The sample titles of this study are shuffled in the database, so cell type and time point are left out; the donor was told from shared clones. Recombination linked TRBV4-1 to TRBJ2-5; the junction holds 8 bases that match TRBD1. The CDR3 amino acid sequence is: CASSQVGQGETQYF. The sequence in DNA is TGCGCCAGCAGCCAGGTCGGACAGGGTGAGACCCAGTACTTC.